The present TCR beta chain was sequenced within a study of T-cell memory formation after mild COVID-19. Whole-study context: Largely, the TCR clusters proved donor specific. Overall study findings and caveats: Clones contracting over day 15 to 85 were CD4/CD8 balanced, with later expanders leaning CD4+.

5'RACE, which relied on constant-segment primers, yielded TCR alpha and TCR beta cDNA libraries carrying sample barcodes and UMIs. TCRdb used MiXCR to reprocess the 5' RACE reads, holding one entry per CDR3 protein. The sample includes around 340,000 distinct CDR3 sequences, roughly 15% of them seen just once. Germline CDR1 reads SGHTA; CDR2 reads FQGNSA. Trimming stripped 5 bases from V and 4 bases from J, with 10 bases between. CDR3 length equals 13 residues. This clonotype was counted a few times. Its antigen is unidentified. This receptor was taken from a man aged 18 to 35 who had mild COVID-19 (a few samples of this study predate the infection). Cell type and time point are not known. Sample: PBMCs or a T cell subset sorted from them (not recorded which). J is TRBJ2-3 and V is TRBV7-2; D not certain. The CDR3 nucleotides read TGTGCCAGCAGCCCACTGATCCCAGATACGCAGTATTTT. Encoded protein: CASSPLIPDTQYF.